This T cell receptor beta chain emerged from a study of Graves' ophthalmopathy and Graves' hyperthyroidism. Germline V gene sequence: CDR1 SNHLY, CDR2 FYNNEI. The V end lost 3 bases, the J end lost 0 bases, and 15 bases lay between the germline ends. The CDR3 is made up of 16 amino acids. Stable hyperthyroidism meant no progression to ophthalmopathy within 18 months of follow-up. This clonotype was counted many times. From RNA, the CDR3 regions of TCR beta chains were amplified and sequenced. HTBI primers were used in a first-round RT-PCR, which preceded a second-round multiplex PCR. TCRdb reanalysed the multiplex PCR reads using MiXCR and keeps one entry per CDR3 protein. The table lists about 620,000 distinct CDR3 sequences, 22% of them singletons.

The TCR originated in a young woman with stable Graves' hyperthyroidism. Some clones in this sample may be carry-over from other donors' samples. The chain links TRBV2 to TRBJ2-7; D possibly corresponds to TRBD2 (6 bases). Sample: peripheral blood. The CDR3 protein is CASSDIGGGSSYEQYF. In nucleotides, the CDR3 is TGTGCCAGCAGTGATATCGGGGGAGGCAGCTCCTACGAGCAGTACTTC.